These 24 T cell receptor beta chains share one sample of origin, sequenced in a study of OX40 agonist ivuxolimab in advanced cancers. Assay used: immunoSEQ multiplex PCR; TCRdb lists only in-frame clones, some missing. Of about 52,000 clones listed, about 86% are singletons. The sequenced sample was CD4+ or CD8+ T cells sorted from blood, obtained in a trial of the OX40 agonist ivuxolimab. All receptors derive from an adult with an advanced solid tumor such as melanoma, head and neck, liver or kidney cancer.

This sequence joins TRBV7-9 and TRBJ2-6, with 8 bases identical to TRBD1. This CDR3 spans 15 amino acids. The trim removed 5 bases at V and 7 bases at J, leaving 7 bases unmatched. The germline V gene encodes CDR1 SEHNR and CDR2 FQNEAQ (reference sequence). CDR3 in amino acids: CASSHGQGGANVLTF. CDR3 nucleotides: TGTGCCAGCAGCCACGGACAGGGAGGTGCCAACGTCCTGACTTTC.

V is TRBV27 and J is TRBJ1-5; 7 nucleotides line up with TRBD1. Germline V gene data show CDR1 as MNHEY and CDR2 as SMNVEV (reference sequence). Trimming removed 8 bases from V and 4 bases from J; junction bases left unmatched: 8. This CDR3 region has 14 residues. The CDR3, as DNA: TGTGCCAGCGTTAACAGGGGTTCTAATCAGCCCCAGCATTTT. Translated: CASVNRGSNQPQHF.

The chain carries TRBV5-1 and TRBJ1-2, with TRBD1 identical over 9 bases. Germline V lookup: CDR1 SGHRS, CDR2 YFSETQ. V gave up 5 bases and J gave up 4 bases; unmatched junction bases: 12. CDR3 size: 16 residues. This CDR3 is CASRDLQGARTYGYTF. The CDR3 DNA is TGCGCCAGCAGGGACCTACAGGGGGCCAGGACCTATGGCTACACCTTC.

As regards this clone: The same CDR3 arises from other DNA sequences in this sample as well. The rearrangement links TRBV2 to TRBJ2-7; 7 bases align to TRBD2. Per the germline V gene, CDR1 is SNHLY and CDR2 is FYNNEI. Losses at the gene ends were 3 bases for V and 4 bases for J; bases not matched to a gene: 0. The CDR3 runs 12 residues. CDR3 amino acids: CASSEGGYEQYF. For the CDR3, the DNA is TGTGCCAGCAGTGAGGGAGGGTACGAGCAGTACTTC.

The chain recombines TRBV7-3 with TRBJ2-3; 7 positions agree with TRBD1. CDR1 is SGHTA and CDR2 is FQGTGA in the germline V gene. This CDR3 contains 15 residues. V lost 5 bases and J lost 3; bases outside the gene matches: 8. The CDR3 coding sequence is TGTGCCAGCAGCCCTACAGGGGACAAGACAGATACGCAGTATTTT. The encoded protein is CASSPTGDKTDTQYF.

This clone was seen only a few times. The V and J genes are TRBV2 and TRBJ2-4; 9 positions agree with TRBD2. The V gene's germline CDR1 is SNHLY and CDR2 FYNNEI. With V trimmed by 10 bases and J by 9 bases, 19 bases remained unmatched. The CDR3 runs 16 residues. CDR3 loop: CATLPLGGGEVSIQYF. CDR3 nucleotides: TGTGCCACTCTCCCTTTGGGCGGGGGGGAGGTGAGCATTCAGTACTTC.

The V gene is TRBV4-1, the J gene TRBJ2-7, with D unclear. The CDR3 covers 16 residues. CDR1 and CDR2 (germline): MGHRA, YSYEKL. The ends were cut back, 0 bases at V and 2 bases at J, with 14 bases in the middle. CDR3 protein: CASSQEWPQEAYEQYF. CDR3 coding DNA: TGCGCCAGCAGCCAAGAATGGCCACAAGAGGCCTACGAGCAGTACTTC.

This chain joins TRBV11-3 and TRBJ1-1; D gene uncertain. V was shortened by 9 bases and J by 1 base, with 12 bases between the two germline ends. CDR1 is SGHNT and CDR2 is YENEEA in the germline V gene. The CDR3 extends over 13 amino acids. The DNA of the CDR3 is TGTGCCAGTGGGAAGCAGTCGAACACTGAAGCTTTCTTT. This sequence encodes CASGKQSNTEAFF.

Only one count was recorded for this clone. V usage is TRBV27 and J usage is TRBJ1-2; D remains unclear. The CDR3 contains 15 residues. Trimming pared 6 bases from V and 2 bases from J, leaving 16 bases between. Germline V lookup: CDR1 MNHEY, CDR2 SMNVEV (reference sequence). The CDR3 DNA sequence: TGTGCCAGCAGACCACAGAGTCTGGCAAACTATGGCTACACCTTC. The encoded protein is CASRPQSLANYGYTF.

The CDR3 nucleotides read TGTGCTAGTGGCCTGGGGGACTACGGTCGGAGGGGCTACGAGCAGTACTTC. Protein: CASGLGDYGRRGYEQYF. The chain employs TRBV12-5 and TRBJ2-7; 7 bases map to TRBD2. CDR1 LGHNT and CDR2 FRNRAP come from the germline V gene. The CDR3 consists of 17 residues. The junction had 17 bases not matched to a gene; V was cut back by 6 bases and J by 3 bases.

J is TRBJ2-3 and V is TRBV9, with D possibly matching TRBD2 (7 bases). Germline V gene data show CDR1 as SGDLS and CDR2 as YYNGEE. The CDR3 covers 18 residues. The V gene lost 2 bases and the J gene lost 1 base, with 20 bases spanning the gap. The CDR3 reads CASSVQEGGIIGTDTQYF. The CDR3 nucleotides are TGTGCCAGCAGCGTCCAAGAGGGGGGGATCATTGGCACAGATACGCAGTATTTT. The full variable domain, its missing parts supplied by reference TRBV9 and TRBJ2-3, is DSGVTQTPKHLITATGQRVTLRCSPRSGDLSVYWYQQSLDQGLQFLIQYYNGEERAKGNILERFSAQQFPDLHSELNLSSLELGDSALYFCASSVQEGGIIGTDTQYFGPGTRLTVL.

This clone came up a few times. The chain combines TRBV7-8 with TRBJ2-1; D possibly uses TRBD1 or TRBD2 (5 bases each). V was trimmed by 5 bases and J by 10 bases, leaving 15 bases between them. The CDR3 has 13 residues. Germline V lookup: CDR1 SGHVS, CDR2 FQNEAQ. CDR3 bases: TGTGCCAGCAGCCCCCCGCGCCGGGACGAGCAGTTCTTC. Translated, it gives CASSPPRRDEQFF. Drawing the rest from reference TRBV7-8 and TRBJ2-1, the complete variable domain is GAGVSQSPRYKVAKRGQDVALRCDPISGHVSLFWYQQALGQGPEFLTYFQNEAQLDKSGLPSDRFFAERPEGSVSTLKIQRTQQEDSAVYLCASSPPRRDEQFFGPGTRLTVL.

The CDR3 spells CASSVAMGLRGAMNTEAFF. The DNA for the CDR3 is TGTGCCAGCAGCGTAGCTATGGGTCTGAGGGGGGCGATGAACACTGAAGCTTTCTTT. The rearrangement joins TRBV9 to TRBJ1-1; tentatively, D is TRBD1 (6 bases). The V end lost 0 bases, the J end lost 0 bases, and 21 bases lay between the germline ends. The CDR3 loop spans 19 amino acids. Germline CDR1 reads SGDLS; CDR2 reads YYNGEE.

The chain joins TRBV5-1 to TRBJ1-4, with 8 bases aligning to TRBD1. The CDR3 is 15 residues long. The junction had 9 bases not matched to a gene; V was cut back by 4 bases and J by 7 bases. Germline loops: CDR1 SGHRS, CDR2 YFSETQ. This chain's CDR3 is CASSADDRGSEKLFF. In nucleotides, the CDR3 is TGCGCCAGCAGCGCCGACGACAGGGGTAGTGAAAAACTGTTTTTT.

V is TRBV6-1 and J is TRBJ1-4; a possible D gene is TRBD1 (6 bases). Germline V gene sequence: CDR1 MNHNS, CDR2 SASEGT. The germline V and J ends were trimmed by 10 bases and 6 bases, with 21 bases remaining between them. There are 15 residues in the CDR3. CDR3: CATQIAQGRDEKLFF. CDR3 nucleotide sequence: TGTGCCACCCAAATCGCACAGGGAAGAGATGAAAAACTGTTTTTT.

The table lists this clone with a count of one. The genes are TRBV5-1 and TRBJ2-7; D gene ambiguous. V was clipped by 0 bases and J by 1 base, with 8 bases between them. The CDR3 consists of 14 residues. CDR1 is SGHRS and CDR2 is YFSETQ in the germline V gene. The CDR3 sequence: CASSLVAVSYEQYF. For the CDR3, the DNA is TGCGCCAGCAGCTTGGTCGCAGTTTCCTACGAGCAGTACTTC.

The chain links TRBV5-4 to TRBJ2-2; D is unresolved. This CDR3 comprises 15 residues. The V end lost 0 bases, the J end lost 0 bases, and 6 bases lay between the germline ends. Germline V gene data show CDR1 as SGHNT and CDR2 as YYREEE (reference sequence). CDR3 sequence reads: CASSLGLANTGELFF. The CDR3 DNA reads TGTGCCAGCAGCTTGGGACTCGCGAACACCGGGGAGCTGTTTTTT.

The CDR3 region is CAWGAGLSDTQYF. The CDR3 DNA sequence: TGTGCCTGGGGGGCGGGGCTTTCGGATACGCAGTATTTT. The chain joins TRBV30 to TRBJ2-3; perhaps TRBD2 as D (6 bases). The CDR3 extends over 13 amino acids. Trimming took 5 bases from V and 6 from J, leaving 15 bases between them. Germline CDR1 is GTSNPN and CDR2 is SVGIG (reference sequence).

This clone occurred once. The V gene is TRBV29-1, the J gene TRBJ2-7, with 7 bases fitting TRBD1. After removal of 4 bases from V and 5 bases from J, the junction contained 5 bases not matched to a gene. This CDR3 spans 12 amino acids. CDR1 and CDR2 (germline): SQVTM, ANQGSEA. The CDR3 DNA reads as TGCAGCGTTGCAGAAGGGGGCGACGAGCAGTACTTC. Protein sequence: CSVAEGGDEQYF.

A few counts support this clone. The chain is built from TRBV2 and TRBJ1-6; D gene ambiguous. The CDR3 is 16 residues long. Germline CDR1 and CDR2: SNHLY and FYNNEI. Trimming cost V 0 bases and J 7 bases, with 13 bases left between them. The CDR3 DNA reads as TGTGCCAGCAGTGAAGCCCTGTTGGGAGGGAATTCACCCCTCCACTTT. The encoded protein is CASSEALLGGNSPLHF. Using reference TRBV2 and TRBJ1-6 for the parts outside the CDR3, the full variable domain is EPEVTQTPSHQVTQMGQEVILRCVPISNHLYFYWYRQILGQKVEFLVSFYNNEISEKSEIFDDQFSVERPDGSNFTLKIRSTKLEDSAMYFCASSEALLGGNSPLHFGNGTRLTVT.

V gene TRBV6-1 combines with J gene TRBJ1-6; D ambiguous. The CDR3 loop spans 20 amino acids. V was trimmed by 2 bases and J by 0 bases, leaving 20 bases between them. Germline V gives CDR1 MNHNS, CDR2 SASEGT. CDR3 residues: CASSEKPQISLSSYNSPLHF. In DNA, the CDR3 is TGTGCCAGCAGTGAAAAACCCCAAATATCCTTGAGCTCCTATAATTCACCCCTCCACTTT.

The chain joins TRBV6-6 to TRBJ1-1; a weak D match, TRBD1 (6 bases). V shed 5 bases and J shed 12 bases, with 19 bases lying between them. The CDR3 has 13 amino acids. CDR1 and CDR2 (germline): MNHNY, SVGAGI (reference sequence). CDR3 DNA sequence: TGTGCCAGCAGTCTGAGCGGGGGCACCACAACTTTCTTT. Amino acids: CASSLSGGTTTFF.

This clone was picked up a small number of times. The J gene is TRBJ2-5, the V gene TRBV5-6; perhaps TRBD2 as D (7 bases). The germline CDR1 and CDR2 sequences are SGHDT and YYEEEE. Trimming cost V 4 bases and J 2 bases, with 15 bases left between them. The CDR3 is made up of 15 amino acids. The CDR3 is CASSPGGLIQETQYF. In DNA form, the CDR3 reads TGTGCCAGCAGCCCGGGGGGCCTAATTCAAGAGACCCAGTACTTC. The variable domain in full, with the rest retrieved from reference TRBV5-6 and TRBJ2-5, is DAGVTQSPTHLIKTRGQQVTLRCSPKSGHDTVSWYQQALGQGPQFIFQYYEEEERQRGNFPDRFSGHQFPNYSSELNVNALLLGDSALYLCASSPGGLIQETQYFGPGTRLLVL.

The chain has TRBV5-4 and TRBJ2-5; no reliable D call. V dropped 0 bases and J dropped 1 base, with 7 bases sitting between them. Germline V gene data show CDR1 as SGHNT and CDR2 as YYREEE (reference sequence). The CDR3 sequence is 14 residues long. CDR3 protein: CASSLAVSQETQYF. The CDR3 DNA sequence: TGTGCCAGCAGCTTGGCCGTCAGCCAAGAGACCCAGTACTTC.